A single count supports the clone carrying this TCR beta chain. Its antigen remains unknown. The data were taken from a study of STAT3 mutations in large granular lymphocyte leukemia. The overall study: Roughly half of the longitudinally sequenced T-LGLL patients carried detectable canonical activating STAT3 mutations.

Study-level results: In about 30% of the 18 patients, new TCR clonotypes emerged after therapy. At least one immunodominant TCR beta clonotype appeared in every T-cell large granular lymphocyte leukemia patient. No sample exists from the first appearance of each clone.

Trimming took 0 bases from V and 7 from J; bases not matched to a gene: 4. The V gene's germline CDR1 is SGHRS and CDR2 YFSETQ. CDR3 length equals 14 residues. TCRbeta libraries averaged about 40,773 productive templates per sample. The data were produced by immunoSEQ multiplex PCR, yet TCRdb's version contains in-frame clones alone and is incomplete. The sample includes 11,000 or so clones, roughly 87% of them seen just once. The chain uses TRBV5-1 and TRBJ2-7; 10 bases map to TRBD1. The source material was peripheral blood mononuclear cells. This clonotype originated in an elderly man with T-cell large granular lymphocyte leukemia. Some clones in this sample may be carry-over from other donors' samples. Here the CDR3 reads CASSLVGQGMEQYF. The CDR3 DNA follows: TGCGCCAGCAGCTTGGTGGGACAGGGGATGGAGCAGTACTTC.